These 28 T cell receptor beta chains were sequenced from one sample in a study of molecular identifiers for immune sequencing clone quantification. TCRdb ran MiXCR on the PCR reads and lists one entry per CDR3 protein. Found here are over 550,000 distinct CDR3 sequences, about 25% of them singletons; the top ten hold 0.78%. The sample consisted of naive CD8+ T cells from blood, with Jurkat cell RNA spiked in. Regarding subset: FACS-sorted CD8+CD4-CCR7+CD45RA+ naive T cells. These receptors were obtained from a human donor in good health. Some libraries in this study had Jurkat cell RNA spiked in.

This chain uses TRBV7-9 with TRBJ2-7, with 9 bases identical to TRBD2. Germline V gene lookup returns CDR1 SEHNR and CDR2 FQNEAQ (reference sequence). Losses at the gene ends were 5 bases for V and 0 bases for J; bases not matched to a gene: 14. The CDR3 is 18 residues long. CDR3 protein: CASSPGDEASGDSYEQYF. As DNA, the CDR3 is TGTGCCAGCAGCCCGGGGGATGAAGCTAGCGGGGACTCCTACGAGCAGTACTTC.

Comment on this clonotype: This may arise from a read error, as a much more abundant clone is one base away. This chain links TRBV7-9 with TRBJ1-1; D is unresolved. Germline CDR1 is SEHNR and CDR2 is FQNEAQ (reference sequence). CDR3 length: 13 amino acids. In DNA form, the CDR3 reads TGTGCCAGCAGCCTAGGTCTGAGCCCTGAAGCTATCTTT. It encodes CASSLGLSPEAIF. Combining the CDR3 with reference TRBV7-9 and TRBJ1-1 gives the whole variable domain DTGVSQNPRHKITKRGQNVTFRCDPISEHNRLYWYRQTLGQGPEFLTYFQNEAQLEKSRLLSDRFSAERPKGSFSTLEIQRTEQGDSAMYLCASSLGLSPEAIFGQGTRLTVV.

The sample holds a few counts of this clonotype. DNA for the CDR3: TGTGCCTGGAGGGGGCAGTTTCAAGAGACCCAGTACTTC. Protein product: CAWRGQFQETQYF. The chain combines TRBV30 with TRBJ2-5; D might be TRBD1 (5 bases). From germline, CDR1 is GTSNPN and CDR2 SVGIG (reference sequence). This CDR3 has 13 amino acids. The V end lost 3 bases, the J end lost 2 bases, and 10 bases lay between the germline ends.

This chain links TRBV24-1 with TRBJ2-7; perhaps TRBD2 as D (5 bases). V was shortened by 4 bases and J by 3 bases, with 9 bases between the two germline ends. CDR3 length: 13 residues. Germline CDR1 is KGHDR and CDR2 is SFDVKD. Written as DNA, the CDR3 is TGTGCCACCAGTGACCCCGAGGGCTACGAGCAGTACTTC. Its translation is CATSDPEGYEQYF.

Note on this clonotype: A much larger clone sits a single nucleotide away, making a read error possible. The CDR3 spells CASSDFVSAQDTQYF. The CDR3, as DNA: TGTGCCAGCAGTGACTTCGTTTCAGCACAAGATACGCAGTATTTT. The chain employs TRBV2 and TRBJ2-3; D is undetermined. V lost 3 bases and J lost 5, with 15 bases in between. The CDR3 has 15 residues. CDR1 is SNHLY, CDR2 FYNNEI, per germline.

The chain carries TRBV4-1 and TRBJ1-2; 10 bases are shared with TRBD1. The V and J ends lost 0 bases and 7 bases, in that order; junction bases with no gene match: 14. This CDR3 is 18 amino acids long. In germline, CDR1 is MGHRA, CDR2 YSYEKL. The CDR3 bases are TGCGCCAGCAGCCAAGATCGACAGGGGGCGCCCCGATTCCCTGGCTACACCTTC. Residues: CASSQDRQGAPRFPGYTF.

Ten or more counts support this clonotype. J is TRBJ2-7 and V is TRBV5-4, with a tentative D call TRBD1 (6 bases). The germline V gene encodes CDR1 SGHNT and CDR2 YYREEE (reference sequence). V was clipped by 1 base and J by 4 bases, with 15 bases between them. CDR3 length equals 15 residues. The CDR3 loop is CASSLSAGAEYEQYF. As DNA, the CDR3 is TGTGCCAGCAGCTTGTCGGCAGGGGCGGAGTACGAGCAGTACTTC. The complete variable domain, with remaining parts taken from reference TRBV5-4 and TRBJ2-7, reads ETGVTQSPTHLIKTRGQQVTLRCSSQSGHNTVSWYQQALGQGPQFIFQYYREEENGRGNFPPRFSGLQFPNYSSELNVNALELDDSALYLCASSLSAGAEYEQYFGPGTRLTVT.

In this sample, this clonotype turned up many times. The V call is TRBV9, the J call TRBJ2-7, with TRBD2 matching 13 bases. Trimming at V came to 4 bases and at J to 6 bases, leaving 4 bases not matched to a gene. CDR1 is SGDLS and CDR2 is YYNGEE in the germline V gene. The CDR3 sequence is 14 residues long. CDR3 bases: TGTGCCAGCAGCACGGGACTAGCGGGACCCGAGCAGTACTTC. It is translated as CASSTGLAGPEQYF. Full variable domain (outside the CDR3, taken from reference TRBV9 and TRBJ2-7): DSGVTQTPKHLITATGQRVTLRCSPRSGDLSVYWYQQSLDQGLQFLIQYYNGEERAKGNILERFSAQQFPDLHSELNLSSLELGDSALYFCASSTGLAGPEQYFGPGTRLTVT.

There are many counts of this clonotype. CDR3 nucleotides: TGTGCCAGCAGCCTCGCAGCGGGGGGCCGAGAGACCCAGTACTTC. This codes for CASSLAAGGRETQYF. The chain links TRBV7-9 to TRBJ2-5, with TRBD2 matching over 9 bases. The CDR3 has 15 amino acids. The germline CDR1 and CDR2 sequences are SEHNR and FQNEAQ (reference sequence). With V trimmed by 5 bases and J by 4 bases, 8 bases remained unmatched.

Here the CDR3 reads CSASIDCQETQYF. Here the CDR3 DNA reads TGCAGTGCTTCAATAGACTGTCAAGAGACCCAGTACTTC. This rearrangement joins TRBV20-1 to TRBJ2-5; no reliable D call. The CDR3 runs 13 residues. CDR1 is DFQATT, CDR2 SNEGSKA, per germline (reference sequence). Trimming removed 5 bases from V and 2 bases from J, with 12 bases in between.

This clonotype was detected many times. The chain couples TRBV7-9 to TRBJ2-3; D might be TRBD2 (6 bases). CDR3 size: 17 residues. The germline CDR1 and CDR2 sequences are SEHNR and FQNEAQ (reference sequence). The germline V and J ends were trimmed by 0 bases and 2 bases, with 15 bases remaining between them. The CDR3 sequence is CASSLAGGVRVTDTQYF. DNA for the CDR3: TGTGCCAGCAGCTTAGCCGGCGGGGTTCGGGTCACAGATACGCAGTATTTT. Using reference TRBV7-9 and TRBJ2-3 for the parts outside the CDR3, the full variable domain is DTGVSQNPRHKITKRGQNVTFRCDPISEHNRLYWYRQTLGQGPEFLTYFQNEAQLEKSRLLSDRFSAERPKGSFSTLEIQRTEQGDSAMYLCASSLAGGVRVTDTQYFGPGTRLTVL.

In regard to this clonotype: Just one base apart from a much larger clone, this may be a read error. V gene TRBV9 combines with J gene TRBJ2-7; D is ambiguous. CDR3 size: 17 residues. Trimming left V 0 bases short and J 2 bases short, with 18 bases between. CDR1 and CDR2 from the germline V gene are SGDLS and YYNGEE. DNA for the CDR3: TGTGCCAGCAGCGTAGGCCCTAAAGGGCTGCTACCCTACGAGCAGTACTTC. Amino acids: CASSVGPKGLLPYEQYF.

The V gene is TRBV5-1, the J gene TRBJ2-5, with 12 bases matching TRBD2. Trimming at V came to 5 bases and at J to 4 bases, leaving 6 bases not matched to a gene. Germline V CDR1 and CDR2: SGHRS, YFSETQ. The length of the CDR3 is 15 residues. The DNA of the CDR3 is TGCGCCAGCAGAACTACTAGCGGGGGGCTAGAGACCCAGTACTTC. Amino acid sequence: CASRTTSGGLETQYF. Combining the CDR3 with reference TRBV5-1 and TRBJ2-5 gives the whole variable domain KAGVTQTPRYLIKTRGQQVTLSCSPISGHRSVSWYQQTPGQGLQFLFEYFSETQRNKGNFPGRFSGRQFSNSRSEMNVSTLELGDSALYLCASRTTSGGLETQYFGPGTRLLVL.

A few counts support this clonotype. At one end the junction does not follow the germline gene, possibly because of a read error. The genes are TRBV19 and TRBJ1-1; D remains unclear. Germline V CDR1 and CDR2: LNHDA, SQIVND (reference sequence). The CDR3 has 14 residues. DNA for the CDR3: TGTGCCAGTAGTATGAGTTGGGTGAACACTGAAGCTTCCTTT. It specifies CASSMSWVNTEASF.

In its sample, this clonotype was seen many times. The chain links TRBV7-2 to TRBJ1-4; TRBD1 matches at 9 bases. The CDR3 has 14 amino acids. Losses at the gene ends were 5 bases for V and 5 bases for J; bases not matched to a gene: 3. From germline, CDR1 is SGHTA and CDR2 FQGNSA. CDR3 protein: CASSSGTGNEKLFF. CDR3 sequence (DNA): TGTGCCAGCAGCAGTGGGACAGGGAATGAAAAACTGTTTTTT.

This clonotype was detected a few times. The rearrangement links TRBV4-3 to TRBJ2-7; 7 nucleotides agree with TRBD1. The CDR3 consists of 15 residues. Germline assignment: CDR1 LGHNA and CDR2 YSLEER. V was clipped by 0 bases and J by 3 bases; unmatched bases: 5. The CDR3 DNA follows: TGCGCCAGCAGCCAAGACCGAGGGGGCAACTACGAGCAGTACTTC. This codes for CASSQDRGGNYEQYF.

The genes are TRBV3-1 and TRBJ2-5; D gene uncertain. This CDR3 spans 12 amino acids. From germline, CDR1 is LGHDT and CDR2 YNNKEL (reference sequence). The V gene lost 6 bases and the J gene lost 10 bases, with 15 bases spanning the gap. In DNA, the CDR3 is TGTGCCAGCAGATCAGTCAGCGCTGACCAGTACTTC. Residues: CASRSVSADQYF.

A note on this clonotype: This may come from a read error, since a much larger clone is one base off. V gene TRBV2 combines with J gene TRBJ1-5, with D possibly TRBD1 on 6 matching bases. The germline V and J ends were trimmed by 6 bases and 2 bases, with 14 bases remaining between them. Germline assignment: CDR1 SNHLY and CDR2 FYNNEI. This CDR3 spans 15 amino acids. This chain's CDR3 is CASRTTGLGNQPQHF. Written as DNA, the CDR3 is TGTGCCAGCAGGACTACAGGGTTGGGCAATCAGCCCCAGCATTTT.

The chain joins TRBV19 to TRBJ2-1, with 9 bases matching TRBD2. The germline CDR1 and CDR2 sequences are LNHDA and SQIVND (reference sequence). Unmatched junction bases numbered 7, after V lost 2 bases and J lost 5 bases. The CDR3 covers 16 residues. Here the CDR3 reads CASSIYGGRDNNEQFF. In DNA form, the CDR3 reads TGTGCCAGTAGTATATATGGCGGGAGGGATAACAATGAGCAGTTCTTC.

Concerning this clonotype itself: A much larger clone differs by one base, so this may be a read error. The rearrangement joins TRBV5-6 to TRBJ2-7; D unresolved. The germline CDR1 and CDR2 sequences are SGHDT and YYEEEE. This CDR3 has 14 residues. The CDR3 nucleotides are TGTGCCAGCAGCTTGGCTTCTGGAAAGTACGAGCGGTACTTC. It codes for CASSLASGKYERYF. The entire variable domain, with the rest obtained from reference TRBV5-6 and TRBJ2-7, is as follows: DAGVTQSPTHLIKTRGQQVTLRCSPKSGHDTVSWYQQALGQGPQFIFQYYEEEERQRGNFPDRFSGHQFPNYSSELNVNALLLGDSALYLCASSLASGKYERYFGPGTRLTVT.

About this clonotype itself: This clone may be a read error of a much larger clone one base away. The chain recombines TRBV4-3 with TRBJ2-7; 7 nucleotides align to TRBD1. CDR1 and CDR2 (germline): LGHNA, YSLEER. The CDR3 runs to 15 residues. Trimming at V came to 0 bases and at J to 2 bases, leaving 4 bases not matched to a gene. The CDR3 loop reads CASSQDWQGAYEQYF. The CDR3 nucleotides are TGCGCCAGCAGCCAAGATTGGCAGGGGGCCTACGAGCAGTACTTC.

The J gene is TRBJ1-5, the V gene TRBV19; D not resolved. CDR1 is LNHDA and CDR2 is SQIVND in the germline V gene (reference sequence). Deletions cut 7 bases from V and 2 bases from J, with 12 bases between. The CDR3 spans 14 residues. CDR3 DNA sequence: TGTGCCAGTAATTGGGCGCGGGGCAATCAGCCCCAGCATTTT. Amino acids: CASNWARGNQPQHF.

There are a few counts of this clonotype. This chain links TRBV18 with TRBJ1-5; no definite D call. The CDR3 is made up of 14 amino acids. Germline V lookup: CDR1 KGHSH, CDR2 LQKENI. The V gene lost 6 bases and the J gene lost 2 bases, with 11 bases spanning the gap. This CDR3 reads CASSFPEGNQPQHF. The CDR3 nucleotides read TGTGCCAGCTCTTTCCCGGAGGGCAATCAGCCCCAGCATTTT. The full variable domain, in which reference TRBV18 and TRBJ1-5 provide the parts outside the CDR3, is NAGVMQNPRHLVRRRGQEARLRCSPMKGHSHVYWYRQLPEEGLKFMVYLQKENIIDESGMPKERFSAEFPKEGPSILRIQQVVRGDSAAYFCASSFPEGNQPQHFGDGTRLSIL.

In its sample, this clonotype was seen many times. The chain joins TRBV3-1 to TRBJ1-1, with 7 bases that match TRBD1. The germline V gene encodes CDR1 LGHDT and CDR2 YNNKEL (reference sequence). This CDR3 is built from 16 residues. The trim removed 5 bases at V and 2 bases at J, leaving 11 bases unmatched. DNA for the CDR3: TGTGCCAGCAGCAAAACCAACAGGGGACTAAACACTGAAGCTTTCTTT. It specifies CASSKTNRGLNTEAFF.

The chain recombines TRBV20-1 with TRBJ2-7; 11 nucleotides match TRBD2. This CDR3 region has 14 residues. Germline trimming cut 1 base from V and 6 bases from J; bases unmatched to any gene: 5. The germline V gene encodes CDR1 DFQATT and CDR2 SNEGSKA (reference sequence). CDR3 in DNA: TGCAGTGCTAGAGGGGCTAGCGGGAGGTTCGAGCAGTACTTC. Protein: CSARGASGRFEQYF.

Concerning this clonotype itself: Being one base from a much bigger clone, this may be a read error. The conserved phenylalanine or tryptophan is not found at the CDR3 terminus, so this likely reflects a read error. The gene calls are TRBV7-9 and TRBJ2-7, with D maybe TRBD2 (6 bases). Germline V gene lookup returns CDR1 SEHNR and CDR2 FQNEAQ (reference sequence). The CDR3 contains 14 residues. V lost 1 base, J lost 7 bases, and 14 bases lay in between. CDR3 protein: CASSLVNLAGEQYY. CDR3 nucleotides: TGTGCCAGCAGCTTAGTTAACTTGGCGGGAGAGCAGTACTAC.

In its sample, this clonotype was seen a few times. The chain has TRBV27 and TRBJ1-2; D is undetermined. This CDR3 spans 14 amino acids. The germline V gene has CDR1 MNHEY and CDR2 SMNVEV (reference sequence). V was pared by 2 bases and J by 6 bases, with 13 bases between. The CDR3 DNA follows: TGTGCCAGCAGTTTAGGAGGGTTTAGCCATGGCTACACCTTC. Protein product: CASSLGGFSHGYTF.

The gene calls are TRBV20-1 and TRBJ2-7; 10 positions agree with TRBD1. CDR3 length: 14 residues. Germline-derived CDR1 and CDR2 are DFQATT and SNEGSKA (reference sequence). V shed 6 bases and J 1 base; nucleotides not matched to a gene: 6. The DNA of the CDR3 is TGCAGTGCGTGGGACAGGGGACGGTCCTACGAGCAGTACTTC. This translates into CSAWDRGRSYEQYF.